The 27 T cell receptor beta chains reported below all come from one sample, sequenced in a study of blood T cells in healthy people across ages. Sample-barcoded 5' priming and a J-beta primer mix drove a second PCR of about 7 to 11 cycles. MiXCR, run by TCRdb on the 5' RACE reads, gives a single entry per CDR3 protein. The top ten hold approximately 2.1% of the sample, which has over 1,500,000 distinct CDR3 sequences, less than 50% seen once. Input material: blood. The origin of the receptors is a woman in her thirties or forties in good health.

The chain combines TRBV7-2 with TRBJ2-7; the match to TRBD1 covers 7 bases. Germline lookup yields CDR1 SGHTA and CDR2 FQGNSA. J gave up 1 base and V 8 bases, and 8 bases lay outside the gene matches. CDR3 length equals 14 residues. DNA for the CDR3: TGTGCCAGCCGGGTGGGCAGGGGGTCCTACGAGCAGTACTTC. Translated, it gives CASRVGRGSYEQYF.

In this sample, this clonotype turned up a few times. CDR3 loop: CASSATAPYEQYF. CDR3 DNA sequence: TGTGCCAGCAGCGCGACAGCTCCCTACGAGCAGTACTTC. The chain carries TRBV7-2 and TRBJ2-7, with D perhaps TRBD1 (5 bases). Deletions cut 5 bases from V and 2 bases from J, with 10 bases between. The V gene's germline CDR1 is SGHTA and CDR2 FQGNSA. The length of the CDR3 is 13 residues.

This clonotype appeared a few times. The chain employs TRBV28 and TRBJ2-1; weak D call: TRBD2 (5 bases). CDR3 length: 16 amino acids. CDR1 and CDR2 (germline): MDHEN, SYDVKM. Trimming cost V 5 bases and J 0 bases, with 14 bases left between them. CDR3 DNA: TGTGCCAGCAGTGGAAGCGGTGGAAGCTCCTACAATGAGCAGTTCTTC. The encoded protein is CASSGSGGSSYNEQFF.

The rearrangement uses TRBV12-3 or TRBV12-4 and TRBJ2-3, with 11 bases aligning to TRBD2. V was clipped by 8 bases and J by 4 bases; unmatched bases: 14. CDR3 length equals 17 residues. The CDR3 bases are TGTGCCAGCGAACCTAGCGGGGGGCGTTCTAGCGCAGATACGCAGTATTTT. Translating it yields CASEPSGGRSSADTQYF.

This chain links TRBV13 with TRBJ2-3, with 8 bases identical to TRBD2. In germline, CDR1 is PRHDT, CDR2 FYEKMQ (reference sequence). Losses at the gene ends were 4 bases for V and 6 bases for J; bases not matched to a gene: 9. The CDR3 has 15 amino acids. CDR3 sequence (DNA): TGTGCCAGCAGCTCGCGCCGGGGGGGCGTCGATACGCAGTATTTT. Encoded protein: CASSSRRGGVDTQYF. The complete variable domain, with remaining parts taken from reference TRBV13 and TRBJ2-3, reads AAGVIQSPRHLIKEKRETATLKCYPIPRHDTVYWYQQGPGQDPQFLISFYEKMQSDKGSIPDRFSAQQFSDYHSELNMSSLELGDSALYFCASSSRRGGVDTQYFGPGTRLTVL.

This chain uses TRBV12-3 or TRBV12-4 with TRBJ2-7, with D possibly being TRBD2 (5 bases). V was clipped by 5 bases and J by 6 bases, with 14 bases between them. The CDR3 length is 13 residues. CDR3 coding DNA: TGTGCCAGCAGTGCCGCCCTAGCTTCCGAGCAGTACTTC. Its protein product is CASSAALASEQYF.

The CDR3 protein is CSVEVGFYYGYTF. DNA of the CDR3: TGCAGCGTTGAAGTGGGCTTCTACTATGGCTACACCTTC. The chain recombines TRBV29-1 with TRBJ1-2; no clear D gene. The V and J ends lost 1 base and 3 bases respectively, with 9 bases between them. The CDR3 covers 13 residues. Per germline, CDR1 SQVTM and CDR2 ANQGSEA.

This clonotype was recorded a few times. The V and J genes are TRBV4-2 and TRBJ2-5, with 9 bases that match TRBD2. The junction had 6 bases not matched to a gene; V was cut back by 0 bases and J by 1 base. Germline loops: CDR1 LGHNA, CDR2 YNFKEQ. CDR3 length: 17 amino acids. The CDR3 spells CASSQDPLAGSQETQYF. As DNA, the CDR3 is TGTGCCAGCAGCCAAGATCCCCTAGCGGGGTCCCAAGAGACCCAGTACTTC.

The J gene is TRBJ2-1, the V gene TRBV3-1; the match to TRBD1 covers 11 bases. Trimming took 0 bases from V and 9 from J; bases not matched to a gene: 19. CDR1 is LGHDT, CDR2 YNNKEL, per germline (reference sequence). The CDR3 contains 20 residues. CDR3 DNA: TGTGCCAGCAGCCAAGACAGAAGATTGGGACAGGGGGGTGAATCCAGTGAGCAGTTCTTC. It specifies CASSQDRRLGQGGESSEQFF.

This chain connects TRBV19 to TRBJ2-1; 8 nucleotides match TRBD1. The CDR3 consists of 17 residues. V trimming: 2 bases; J trimming: 3 bases; junction bases outside the gene matches: 9. Germline V gene data show CDR1 as LNHDA and CDR2 as SQIVND (reference sequence). In DNA form, the CDR3 reads TGTGCCAGTAGTATAATTATTGGGACAGGCTTCTACAATGAGCAGTTCTTC. It translates to CASSIIIGTGFYNEQFF.

The rearrangement uses TRBV7-2 and TRBJ2-1; 7 bases fit TRBD2. The CDR3 has 15 residues. Germline loops: CDR1 SGHTA, CDR2 FQGNSA. V trimming: 1 base; J trimming: 7 bases; junction bases outside the gene matches: 7. CDR3 DNA: TGTGCCAGCAGCTTAGGAGCGGGGAAGAGGAATGAGCAGTTCTTC. Its protein product is CASSLGAGKRNEQFF.

This clonotype showed up just a few times. The genes are TRBV5-6 and TRBJ1-1; 8 bases align to TRBD1. CDR1 is SGHDT and CDR2 is YYEEEE in the germline V gene. J lost 0 bases, V lost 2 bases, and 12 bases had no gene match. The CDR3 loop spans 18 amino acids. This CDR3 is CASSFARGLRTMNTEAFF. The CDR3 nucleotides read TGTGCCAGCAGCTTCGCCAGGGGGCTTCGAACGATGAACACTGAAGCTTTCTTT. Supplemented by reference TRBV5-6 and TRBJ1-1, the full variable domain reads DAGVTQSPTHLIKTRGQQVTLRCSPKSGHDTVSWYQQALGQGPQFIFQYYEEEERQRGNFPDRFSGHQFPNYSSELNVNALLLGDSALYLCASSFARGLRTMNTEAFFGQGTRLTVV.

In the case of this clonotype: A much larger clonotype is one base distant, so this may be a read error. This chain uses TRBV2 with TRBJ2-1; TRBD1 matches at 7 bases. This CDR3 has 13 residues. The germline V gene has CDR1 SNHLY and CDR2 FYNNEI. Written as DNA, the CDR3 is TGTGCCAGCAGTGGGGGGACAGTCAATGGGCAGTTCTTC. Translated: CASSGGTVNGQFF.

The chain combines TRBV20-1 with TRBJ2-5, with TRBD2 matching over 8 bases. Looked up from germline, CDR1 is DFQATT and CDR2 is SNEGSKA (reference sequence). CDR3 length: 17 amino acids. V dropped 6 bases and J dropped 2; count of bases not matched to a gene: 17. The chain's CDR3 is CSARSIVERGSQETQYF. For the CDR3, the DNA is TGCAGTGCCAGATCTATCGTGGAGCGGGGGAGTCAAGAGACCCAGTACTTC.

Points on this clonotype: At one end, the junction sequence differs from germline, possibly due to a read error. V and J are TRBV2 and TRBJ1-1; D is uncertain. The CDR3 totals 12 residues. Germline V lookup: CDR1 SNHLY, CDR2 FYNNEI. The CDR3: CASTDGNTETFF. CDR3 sequence (DNA): TGTGCCAGCACTGACGGAAACACTGAAACTTTCTTT.

The CDR3 protein is CASRPLARGGEPYGYTF. CDR3 sequence (DNA): TGTGCCAGCAGGCCCCTAGCGCGCGGCGGGGAACCCTATGGCTACACCTTC. This rearrangement joins TRBV7-2 to TRBJ1-2, with no clear D. Looked up from germline, CDR1 is SGHTA and CDR2 is FQGNSA. V lost 6 bases to trimming and J lost 4 bases, with 24 bases between them. There are 17 residues in the CDR3.

This chain joins TRBV9 and TRBJ1-2; D is unclear. This CDR3 has 12 residues. V was cut by 6 bases and J by 0 bases, with 6 bases left in between. The germline gives CDR1 SGDLS, CDR2 YYNGEE. The CDR3 DNA reads TGTGCCAGCAACGTCGCTAACTATGGCTACACCTTC. It specifies CASNVANYGYTF.

The gene calls are TRBV7-8 and TRBJ2-7; D might be TRBD2 (5 bases). V lost 2 bases, J lost 8 bases, and 10 bases lay in between. The CDR3 is 12 residues long. The germline V gene encodes CDR1 SGHVS and CDR2 FQNEAQ. CDR3 loop: CASSLSAGQQYF. In nucleotides, the CDR3 is TGTGCCAGCAGCTTAAGCGCGGGTCAGCAGTACTTC.

The gene calls are TRBV10-3 and TRBJ2-5; D is unclear. V gave up 0 bases and J gave up 0 bases, with 5 bases separating them. This CDR3 is 14 amino acids long. Germline values: CDR1 ENHRY, CDR2 SYGVKD. CDR3 sequence: CAISESTHQETQYF. Written as DNA, the CDR3 is TGTGCCATCAGTGAGTCGACTCACCAAGAGACCCAGTACTTC.

The genes are TRBV10-3 and TRBJ1-2; D remains unclear. The CDR3 is 13 residues long. Germline lookup yields CDR1 ENHRY and CDR2 SYGVKD. Trimming pared 6 bases from V and 6 bases from J, leaving 14 bases between. CDR3 DNA sequence: TGTGCCATCAGCGCGGTGGGAAGAGATGGCTACACCTTC. Translation gives CAISAVGRDGYTF.

The rearrangement joins TRBV7-2 to TRBJ2-1; 9 bases fit TRBD1. After removal of 5 bases from V and 0 bases from J, the junction contained 8 bases not matched to a gene. From germline, CDR1 is SGHTA and CDR2 FQGNSA. This CDR3 contains 17 residues. CDR3 residues: CASSPRPGQGSYNEQFF. CDR3 DNA sequence: TGTGCCAGCAGCCCTCGCCCGGGACAGGGCTCCTACAATGAGCAGTTCTTC. The full variable domain, completed using reference TRBV7-2 and TRBJ2-1, is GAGVSQSPSNKVTEKGKDVELRCDPISGHTALYWYRQSLGQGLEFLIYFQGNSAPDKSGLPSDRFSAERTGGSVSTLTIQRTQQEDSAVYLCASSPRPGQGSYNEQFFGPGTRLTVL.

As to this clonotype: A junction end diverges from the germline sequence, so it may reflect a read error. The V and J genes are TRBV20-1 and TRBJ1-5; D unclear. The CDR3 runs 15 residues. Per the germline V gene, CDR1 is DFQATT and CDR2 is SNEGSKA (reference sequence). CDR3 in amino acids: CSARAPGSSNQPRHF. CDR3 nucleotide sequence: TGCAGTGCTAGAGCCCCGGGAAGCAGCAATCAGCCCCGGCATTTT.

The chain carries TRBV11-1 and TRBJ2-1, with D perhaps TRBD1 (5 bases). This CDR3 spans 14 amino acids. Germline V gene data show CDR1 as SGHAT and CDR2 as FQDESV (reference sequence). V was cut by 2 bases and J by 4 bases, with 9 bases left in between. CDR3 loop: CASSLHGQYNEQFF. The DNA of the CDR3 is TGTGCCAGCAGCTTACACGGACAATACAATGAGCAGTTCTTC.

This clonotype was seen repeatedly, ten times or more. At one boundary the junction diverges from the germline segment, which might be a read error. The chain has TRBV7-2 and TRBJ2-5; 15 nucleotides match TRBD2. This CDR3 spans 16 amino acids. Per the germline V gene, CDR1 is SGHTA and CDR2 is FQGNSA. CDR3: CASSSGLAGGRETQYF. CDR3 sequence (DNA): TGCGCCAGCAGCTCGGGACTAGCGGGGGGTAGAGAGACCCAGTACTTC. Full variable domain (rest looked up from reference TRBV7-2 and TRBJ2-5): GAGVSQSPSNKVTEKGKDVELRCDPISGHTALYWYRQSLGQGLEFLIYFQGNSAPDKSGLPSDRFSAERTGGSVSTLTIQRTQQEDSAVYLCASSSGLAGGRETQYFGPGTRLLVL.

CDR3 DNA: TGCAGCGTTGAAGATGCGGGGCGCACAGATACGCAGTATTTT. This codes for CSVEDAGRTDTQYF. The chain is built from TRBV29-1 and TRBJ2-3, with D perhaps matching TRBD2 (6 bases). V gave up 0 bases and J gave up 1 base, with 8 bases separating them. From germline, CDR1 is SQVTM and CDR2 ANQGSEA. The CDR3 sequence is 14 residues long.

The genes are TRBV7-9 and TRBJ2-2; 8 positions agree with TRBD1. Germline loops: CDR1 SEHNR, CDR2 FQNEAQ (reference sequence). The trim removed 5 bases at V and 5 bases at J, leaving 10 bases unmatched. The CDR3 is 16 amino acids. Here the CDR3 DNA reads TGTGCCAGCAGCCCTAGGCCGGGACAGGATACCGGGGAGCTGTTTTTT. Protein: CASSPRPGQDTGELFF.

This clonotype was observed a few times. The J gene is TRBJ2-1, the V gene TRBV2, with 10 bases identical to TRBD1. Unmatched junction bases numbered 9, after V lost 6 bases and J lost 1 base. The CDR3 loop spans 17 amino acids. Per germline, CDR1 SNHLY and CDR2 FYNNEI. The CDR3 protein is CASRVPSGQGSYNEQFF. As DNA, the CDR3 is TGTGCCAGCAGGGTACCTTCGGGACAGGGGTCCTACAATGAGCAGTTCTTC.